This TCR beta chain was identified during a study of human T cells and chemical hapten exposure. Study-wide context: Diagnoses of alopecia areata, totalis or universalis occurred in mostly female patients. The study traced per-sample TCR yield variation mainly to small differences in pooled library volumes.

TCRdb processed the RACE reads anew with MiXCR; each CDR3 protein has one entry. The table shows some 90,000 distinct CDR3 sequences, with roughly 10% occurring only once. Time point described: patch test 2, 6 weeks after DPC sensitization. The sample's treatment: therapeutic diphenylcyclopropenone sensitization with weekly scalp DPC. CDR1 and CDR2 from the germline V gene are MNHEY and SMNVEV (reference sequence). V gave up 2 bases and J gave up 4 bases; unmatched junction bases: 13. The CDR3 spans 18 residues. This clonotype was observed a handful of times. This TCR was recovered from a woman aged 40-49 years with alopecia areata. Some clones in this sample may be carry-over from other donors' samples. The specimen was whole blood, collected in connection with sensitization to the hapten diphenylcyclopropenone (DPC). The chain has TRBV27 and TRBJ2-1, with 8 bases aligning to TRBD1. In DNA, the CDR3 is TGTGCCAGCAGTTTAGCCCACGGCAGGGGGCCCACTTACAATGAGCAGTTCTTC. This codes for CASSLAHGRGPTYNEQFF.